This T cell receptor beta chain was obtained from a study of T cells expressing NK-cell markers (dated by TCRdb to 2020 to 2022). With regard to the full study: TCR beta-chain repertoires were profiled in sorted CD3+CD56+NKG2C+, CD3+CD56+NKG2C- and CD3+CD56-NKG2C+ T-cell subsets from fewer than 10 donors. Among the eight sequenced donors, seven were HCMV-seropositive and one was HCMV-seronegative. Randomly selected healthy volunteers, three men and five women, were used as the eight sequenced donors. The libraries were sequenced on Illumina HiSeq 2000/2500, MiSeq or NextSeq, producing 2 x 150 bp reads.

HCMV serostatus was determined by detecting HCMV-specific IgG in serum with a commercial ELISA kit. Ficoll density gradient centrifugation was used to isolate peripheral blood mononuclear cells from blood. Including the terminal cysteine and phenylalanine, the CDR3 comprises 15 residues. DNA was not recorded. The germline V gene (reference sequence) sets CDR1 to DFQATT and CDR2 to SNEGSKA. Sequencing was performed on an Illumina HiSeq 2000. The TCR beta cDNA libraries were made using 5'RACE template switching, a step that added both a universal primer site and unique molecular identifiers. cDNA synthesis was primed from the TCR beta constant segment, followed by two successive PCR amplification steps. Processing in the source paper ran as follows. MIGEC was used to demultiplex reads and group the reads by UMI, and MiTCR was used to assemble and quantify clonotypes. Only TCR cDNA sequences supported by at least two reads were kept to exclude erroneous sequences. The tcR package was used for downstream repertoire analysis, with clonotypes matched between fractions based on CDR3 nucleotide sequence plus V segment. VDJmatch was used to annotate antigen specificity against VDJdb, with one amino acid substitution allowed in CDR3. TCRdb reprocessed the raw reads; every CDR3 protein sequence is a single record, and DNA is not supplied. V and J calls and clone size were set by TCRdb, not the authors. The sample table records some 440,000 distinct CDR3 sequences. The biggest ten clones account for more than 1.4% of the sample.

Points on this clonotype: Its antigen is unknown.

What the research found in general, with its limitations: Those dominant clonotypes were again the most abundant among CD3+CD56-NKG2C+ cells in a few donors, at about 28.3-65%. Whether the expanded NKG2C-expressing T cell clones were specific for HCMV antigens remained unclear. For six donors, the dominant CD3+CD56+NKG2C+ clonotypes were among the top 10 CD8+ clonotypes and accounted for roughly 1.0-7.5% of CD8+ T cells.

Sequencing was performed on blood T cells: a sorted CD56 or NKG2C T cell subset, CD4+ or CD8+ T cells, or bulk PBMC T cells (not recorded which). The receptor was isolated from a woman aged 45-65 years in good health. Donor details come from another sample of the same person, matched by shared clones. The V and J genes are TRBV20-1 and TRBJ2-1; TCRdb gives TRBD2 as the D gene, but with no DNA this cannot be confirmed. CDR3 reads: CSARELLAGLNEQFF.